The 22 T cell receptor beta chains presented below share a single source sample, sequenced in a study of regulatory T cells in long-lasting Graves disease. In building TCR beta libraries, iRepertoire HTBI primers were used together with Arm-PCR of CDR3 regions. TCRdb recomputed calls from the multiplex PCR reads with MiXCR, one row per CDR3 protein. The profile shows about 340,000 distinct CDR3 sequences, less than 20% of them singletons. This sample's time point: persistent/refractory GD, antithyroid drugs over 5 years with positive TRAb. The authors made the TCR library using RNA they extracted from PBMCs. The sequenced sample was peripheral blood mononuclear cells (PBMCs), obtained when the disease was refractory, from a patient treated with antithyroid drugs. The receptors were sampled from a female donor with Graves disease.

This sequence joins TRBV11-3 and TRBJ2-3; possible D gene TRBD2, 6 bases. The CDR3 length is 15 residues. Germline lookup yields CDR1 SGHNT and CDR2 YENEEA. V was cut by 5 bases and J by 8 bases, with 20 bases left in between. In DNA, the CDR3 is TGTGCCAGCAGCCCCTCTTGGTGGGAGGCTGGTACGCAGTATTTT. Amino acids: CASSPSWWEAGTQYF.

This sequence joins TRBV7-9 and TRBJ2-2, with 7 nucleotides matching TRBD1. The CDR3 has 15 residues. The ends lost 5 bases at V and 0 bases at J; junction bases unmatched: 3. Germline values: CDR1 SEHNR, CDR2 FQNEAQ (reference sequence). The CDR3, as DNA: TGTGCCAGCAGCATGGGACAGACGAACACCGGGGAGCTGTTTTTT. Encoded protein: CASSMGQTNTGELFF.

The chain uses TRBV6-2 or TRBV6-3 and TRBJ2-5; either TRBD1 or TRBD2 may supply D (6 bases each). Germline loops: CDR1 MNHEY, CDR2 SVGEGT. Trimming shortened V by 5 bases and J by 3 bases, and 25 bases separated the two germline ends. CDR3 size: 18 residues. The CDR3 DNA is TGTGCCAGCAGTGACCTAAACAGGGTCGGGCTAGCGAAAGAGACCCAGTACTTC. This translates into CASSDLNRVGLAKETQYF.

Remarks on this clonotype: Here the CDR3 omits its conserved ending phenylalanine or tryptophan, so a read error is the likely source. The chain has TRBV7-2 and TRBJ1-1; D gene unclear. CDR1 and CDR2 from the germline V gene are SGHTA and FQGNSA. The CDR3 is 16 residues long. Deletions cut 0 bases from V and 4 bases from J, with 15 bases between. The CDR3 DNA follows: TGTGCCAGCAGCTTAGCTCAAGTGGGGTGGAGCACTGAAGCTTTCCTT. This encodes CASSLAQVGWSTEAFL.

This clonotype has at least ten counts. This chain connects TRBV12-3 or TRBV12-4 to TRBJ1-3; 7 bases fit TRBD1. CDR3 length: 16 residues. J lost 0 bases, V lost 2 bases, and 4 bases had no gene match. The CDR3 region has the DNA TGTGCCAGCAGTTTATCGTGGGACAGCTCTGGAAACACCATATATTTT. This translates into CASSLSWDSSGNTIYF.

This clonotype showed up many times. This chain joins TRBV28 and TRBJ1-6; no clear D. Germline CDR1 MDHEN, CDR2 SYDVKM. V lost 3 bases to trimming and J lost 9 bases, with 18 bases between them. The CDR3 length is 16 residues. The CDR3 region is CASSLGGVPDGSPLHF. The CDR3 DNA reads as TGTGCCAGCAGTTTGGGTGGGGTTCCTGACGGTTCACCCCTCCACTTT. The entire variable domain, with the rest obtained from reference TRBV28 and TRBJ1-6, is as follows: DVKVTQSSRYLVKRTGEKVFLECVQDMDHENMFWYRQDPGLGLRLIYFSYDVKMKEKGDIPEGYSVSREKKERFSLILESASTNQTSMYLCASSLGGVPDGSPLHFGNGTRLTVT.

This clonotype was recorded many times. This sequence joins TRBV27 and TRBJ2-7; TRBD1 matches 7 bases. With V trimmed by 2 bases and J by 4 bases, 5 bases remained unmatched. CDR1 and CDR2 from the germline V gene are MNHEY and SMNVEV (reference sequence). The CDR3 covers 14 residues. The CDR3 protein is CASSLRGRGYEQYF. The CDR3 DNA sequence: TGTGCCAGCAGTTTAAGGGGGCGCGGATACGAGCAGTACTTC.

The chain has TRBV24-1 and TRBJ2-5; D is ambiguous. The CDR3 has 14 residues. Germline CDR1 reads KGHDR; CDR2 reads SFDVKD. Deletions cut 4 bases from V and 5 bases from J, with 13 bases between. The CDR3 DNA follows: TGTGCCACCAGTGACCGGACGGATGGGGAGACCCAGTACTTC. It specifies CATSDRTDGETQYF.

This clonotype was seen a few times. The chain combines TRBV5-1 with TRBJ2-7, with D possibly being TRBD2 (6 bases). CDR1 SGHRS and CDR2 YFSETQ come from the germline V gene. The CDR3 is 14 amino acids. V lost 7 bases and J lost 7, with 21 bases in between. The CDR3 DNA is TGCGCCAGCGGGCAGGGTCCCTCCGGAGGGGAGCAGTACTTC. This sequence encodes CASGQGPSGGEQYF.

This clonotype was observed at least ten times. The rearrangement joins TRBV18 to TRBJ1-2; tentative D call: TRBD1 (6 bases). Germline V gene lookup returns CDR1 KGHSH and CDR2 LQKENI. This CDR3 spans 16 amino acids. Deletions cut 4 bases from V and 3 bases from J, with 18 bases between. CDR3 residues: CASSHSNREVYYGYTF. Written as DNA, the CDR3 is TGTGCCAGCTCACACTCTAACAGGGAAGTTTACTATGGCTACACCTTC.

This clonotype was recorded at least ten times. The chain carries TRBV27 and TRBJ1-1, with 9 positions matching TRBD1. The CDR3 has 16 residues. From germline, CDR1 is MNHEY and CDR2 SMNVEV (reference sequence). After removal of 3 bases from V and 8 bases from J, the junction contained 13 bases not matched to a gene. CDR3 protein: CASSFLYRGRKGEAFF. CDR3 DNA: TGTGCCAGCAGTTTCCTTTACAGGGGGCGCAAGGGCGAAGCTTTCTTT.

This clonotype was counted ten times or more. The gene calls are TRBV7-8 and TRBJ2-7, with 12 bases lining up with TRBD2. This CDR3 has 15 residues. Germline lookup yields CDR1 SGHVS and CDR2 FQNEAQ. Unmatched junction bases numbered 1, after V lost 3 bases and J lost 1 base. The CDR3 region has the DNA TGTGCCAGCAGCTTTGGACTAGCGGGATCCTACGAGCAGTACTTC. Its protein is CASSFGLAGSYEQYF.

The DNA for the CDR3 is TGCAGTGCCGCCGAAGGGACAGGGGGCTTCTATGGCTACACCTTC. Its protein product is CSAAEGTGGFYGYTF. The genes are TRBV20-1 and TRBJ1-2, with TRBD1 identical over 12 bases. CDR1 is DFQATT, CDR2 SNEGSKA, per germline (reference sequence). V lost 6 bases and J lost 4; bases outside the gene matches: 9. The CDR3 runs 15 residues.

This clonotype was counted many times. The chain recombines TRBV20-1 with TRBJ2-5; TRBD1 agrees at 9 bases. Trimming at V came to 8 bases and at J to 2 bases, leaving 6 bases not matched to a gene. The germline V gene has CDR1 DFQATT and CDR2 SNEGSKA (reference sequence). CDR3 length equals 13 residues. CDR3 coding DNA: TGCAGTTGGAGACAGGGGGGACAAGAGACCCAGTACTTC. Residues: CSWRQGGQETQYF.

This clonotype was found a few times. CDR3 sequence reads: CATSRRGQASNQPQHF. DNA for the CDR3: TGTGCCACCAGCAGACGGGGACAGGCAAGCAATCAGCCCCAGCATTTT. This rearrangement joins TRBV15 to TRBJ1-5; 8 nucleotides line up with TRBD1. J lost 1 base, V lost 2 bases, and 4 bases had no gene match. This CDR3 spans 16 amino acids. Germline-derived CDR1 and CDR2 are LNHNV and YYDKDF (reference sequence).

This chain links TRBV7-2 with TRBJ2-5; D is perhaps TRBD1 (6 bases). The germline V gene has CDR1 SGHTA and CDR2 FQGNSA. The CDR3 runs to 15 residues. Deletions cut 5 bases from V and 5 bases from J, with 18 bases between. The CDR3 loop is CASSPSTGRTETQYF. The DNA for the CDR3 is TGTGCCAGCAGCCCCTCAACAGGGCGGACCGAGACCCAGTACTTC.

With regard to this clonotype: Lacking the conserved final phenylalanine or tryptophan, this CDR3 likely reflects a read error. The rearrangement uses TRBV20-1 and TRBJ1-2; no clear D gene. Trimming took 0 bases from V and 2 from J, leaving 10 bases between them. The CDR3 contains 14 residues. Germline V gene data show CDR1 as DFQATT and CDR2 as SNEGSKA (reference sequence). DNA of the CDR3: TGCAGTGCTAGAGATCGGACGGGCAACTATGGCTACACCCTC. This sequence encodes CSARDRTGNYGYTL.

This clonotype was seen only a few times. The chain has TRBV5-6 and TRBJ2-7; possibly TRBD2 for D (7 bases). The CDR3 is made up of 16 amino acids. Germline CDR1 SGHDT, CDR2 YYEEEE. Trimming removed 4 bases from V and 3 bases from J, with 20 bases in between. The CDR3 coding sequence is TGTGCCAGCAGCATGTCTCGGGGGAGGGGGTTCTACGAGCAGTACTTC. Its protein product is CASSMSRGRGFYEQYF.

This clonotype turned up a few times. A much larger clone is a single base away; this may be a read error. V usage is TRBV12-3 or TRBV12-4 and J usage is TRBJ1-5; a weak D match, TRBD1 (5 bases). The CDR3 extends over 15 amino acids. V gave up 5 bases and J gave up 8 bases, with 19 bases separating them. CDR3 in DNA: TGTGCCAGCAGTCCTAACCGGGGACGGAGCAAGCCCCAGCATTTT. As protein: CASSPNRGRSKPQHF.

This clonotype has only a few counts. The chain couples TRBV7-2 to TRBJ2-1; no clear D gene. The CDR3 is 15 amino acids. V lost 1 base and J lost 7, with 14 bases in between. Per germline, CDR1 SGHTA and CDR2 FQGNSA. The chain's CDR3 is CASSLVVAGRNEQFF. The CDR3 coding sequence is TGTGCCAGCAGCTTAGTGGTCGCTGGTCGAAATGAGCAGTTCTTC.

The table lists this clonotype with many counts. The chain combines TRBV12-5 with TRBJ2-7, with D unresolved. Germline V gene sequence: CDR1 LGHNT, CDR2 FRNRAP. The CDR3 is 11 residues long. With 6 bases removed from V and 4 bases from J, the gap between germline ends came to 7 bases. The CDR3 sequence: CASGQSYEQYF. CDR3 nucleotide sequence: TGTGCTAGTGGCCAGTCTTACGAGCAGTACTTC.

This chain joins TRBV7-2 and TRBJ2-7; no definite D call. Germline-derived CDR1 and CDR2 are SGHTA and FQGNSA. The V end lost 2 bases, the J end lost 4 bases, and 6 bases lay between the germline ends. This CDR3 contains 12 residues. In nucleotides, the CDR3 is TGTGCCAGCAGCTTACCGGGTTACGAGCAGTACTTC. Translated, it gives CASSLPGYEQYF.